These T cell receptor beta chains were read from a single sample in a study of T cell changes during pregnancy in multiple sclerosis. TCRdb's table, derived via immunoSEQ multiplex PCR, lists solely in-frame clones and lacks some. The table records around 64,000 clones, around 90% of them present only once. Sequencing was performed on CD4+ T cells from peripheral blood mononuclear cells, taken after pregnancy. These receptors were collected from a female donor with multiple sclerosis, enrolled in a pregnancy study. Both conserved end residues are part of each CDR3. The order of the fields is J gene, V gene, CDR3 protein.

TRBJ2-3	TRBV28	CASSPLAGAGTDTQYF
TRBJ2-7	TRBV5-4	CASSSVPGLAGPTLEQYF
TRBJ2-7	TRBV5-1	CASSYMGTGYYEQYF
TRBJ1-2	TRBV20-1	CSTGTGFGYTF
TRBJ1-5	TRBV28	CASSAKGERHF
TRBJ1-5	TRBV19	CASLGTGQGSQPQHF
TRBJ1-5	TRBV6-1	CASRTGNQPQHF
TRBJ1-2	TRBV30	CAWLQGFNGYTF
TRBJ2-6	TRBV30	CAWSPPGAGANVLTF
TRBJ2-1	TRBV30	CAWSGGLAGRFTYNEQFF
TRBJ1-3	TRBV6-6	CASSSLARSGNTIYF
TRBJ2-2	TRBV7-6	CASSAQGDIGGELFF
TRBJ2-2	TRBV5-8	CASSLPLREPNTGELFF
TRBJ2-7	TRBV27	CASGIRGGTYEQYF
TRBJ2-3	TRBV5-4	CASSLTGLSTDTQYF
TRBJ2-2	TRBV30	CAWSYTDRGDTGELFF
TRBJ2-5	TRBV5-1	CASSFSAGGRLGETQYF
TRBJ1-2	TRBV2	CASTKSDGQGAYGYTF
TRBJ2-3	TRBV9	CASSVEGRRGDTQYF
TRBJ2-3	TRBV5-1	CASSLAPVSTDTQYF
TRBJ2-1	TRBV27	CATRRSSGSYNEQFF
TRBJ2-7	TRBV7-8	CASSLIGGGEVPYEQYF
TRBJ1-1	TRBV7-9	CASSLVGSVTEAFF
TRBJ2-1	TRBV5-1	CASSFTATGAGGQQFF
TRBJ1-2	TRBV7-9	CASSLPGVEYGYTF
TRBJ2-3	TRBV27	CASTPRAGTDTQYF
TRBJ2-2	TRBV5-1	CASSRGGTGELFF
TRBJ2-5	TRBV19	CASSITGGQETQYF
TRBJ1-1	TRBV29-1	CSVEDLGRTPQGFTVNTEAFF
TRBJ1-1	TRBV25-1	CASRGVTEAFF
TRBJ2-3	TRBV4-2	CASSQEDRGEADTQYF
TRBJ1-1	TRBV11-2	CASSSDRVTEAFF
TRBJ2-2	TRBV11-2	CASTRTGTHNTGELFF
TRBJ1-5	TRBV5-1	CASSLVPTGDSNQPQHF
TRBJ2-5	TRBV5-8	CASSSYDRGGETQYF
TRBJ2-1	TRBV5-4	CASSSLAGAFDEQFF
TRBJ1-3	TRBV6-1	CASRSGGGSGNTIYF
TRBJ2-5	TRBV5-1	CASSSPGTETQYF
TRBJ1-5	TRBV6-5	CASSSGDQPQHF
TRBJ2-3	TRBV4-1	CASSQDLRRMDTQYF
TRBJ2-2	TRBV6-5	CASSLAGPPVGELFF
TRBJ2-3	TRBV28	CASSLGGQGGDTQYF
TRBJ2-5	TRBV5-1	CASSLELAARRETQYF
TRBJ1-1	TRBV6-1	CASIDLFPTRTEAFF
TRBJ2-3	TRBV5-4	CASSFQTGGAGTDTQYF
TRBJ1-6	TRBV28	CASTRTGSGSSSPLHF
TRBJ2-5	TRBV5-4	CASSPTSSGTQYF
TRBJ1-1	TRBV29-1	CSSAKTGITEAFF
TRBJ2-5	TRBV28	CASSGQTGGLHSQETQYF
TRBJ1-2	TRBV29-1	CSAEHSYGYTF
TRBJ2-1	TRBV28	CASRARESYNEQFF